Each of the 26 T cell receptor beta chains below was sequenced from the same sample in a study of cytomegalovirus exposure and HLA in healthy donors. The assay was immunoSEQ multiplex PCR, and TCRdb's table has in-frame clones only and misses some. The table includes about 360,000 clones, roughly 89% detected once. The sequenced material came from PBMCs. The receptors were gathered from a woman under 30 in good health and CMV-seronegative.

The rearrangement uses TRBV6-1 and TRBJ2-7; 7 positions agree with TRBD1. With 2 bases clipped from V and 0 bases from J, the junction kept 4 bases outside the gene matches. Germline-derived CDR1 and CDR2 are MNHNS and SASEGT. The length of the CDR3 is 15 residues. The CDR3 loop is CASSEMGQLSYEQYF. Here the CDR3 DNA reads TGTGCCAGCAGTGAAATGGGACAGCTCTCCTACGAGCAGTACTTC.

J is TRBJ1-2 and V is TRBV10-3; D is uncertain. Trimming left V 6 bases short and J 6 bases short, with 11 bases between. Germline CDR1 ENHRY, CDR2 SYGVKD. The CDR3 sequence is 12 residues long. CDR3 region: CAISSSEDGYTF. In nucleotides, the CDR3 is TGTGCCATCAGCAGCAGTGAGGATGGCTACACCTTC.

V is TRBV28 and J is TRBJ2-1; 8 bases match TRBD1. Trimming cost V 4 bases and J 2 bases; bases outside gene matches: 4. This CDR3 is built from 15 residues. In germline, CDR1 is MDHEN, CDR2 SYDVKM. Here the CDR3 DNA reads TGTGCCAGCAGTTCCGACAGGGGCCCCTACAATGAGCAGTTCTTC. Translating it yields CASSSDRGPYNEQFF.

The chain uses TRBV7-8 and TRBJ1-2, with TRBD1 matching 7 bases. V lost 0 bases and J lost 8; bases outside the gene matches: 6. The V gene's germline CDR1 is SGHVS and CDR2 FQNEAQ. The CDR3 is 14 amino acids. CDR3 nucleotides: TGTGCCAGCAGCTTAGCAGGAGGGGGCATGGGCTACACCTTC. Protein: CASSLAGGGMGYTF. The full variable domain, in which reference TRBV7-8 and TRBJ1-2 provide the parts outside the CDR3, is GAGVSQSPRYKVAKRGQDVALRCDPISGHVSLFWYQQALGQGPEFLTYFQNEAQLDKSGLPSDRFFAERPEGSVSTLKIQRTQQEDSAVYLCASSLAGGGMGYTFGSGTRLTVV.

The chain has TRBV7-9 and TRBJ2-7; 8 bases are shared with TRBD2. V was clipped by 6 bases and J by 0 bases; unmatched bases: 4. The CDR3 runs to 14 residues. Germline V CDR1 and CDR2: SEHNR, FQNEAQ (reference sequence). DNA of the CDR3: TGTGCCAGCAGACCCGGGACTAGCTCCTACGAGCAGTACTTC. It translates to CASRPGTSSYEQYF.

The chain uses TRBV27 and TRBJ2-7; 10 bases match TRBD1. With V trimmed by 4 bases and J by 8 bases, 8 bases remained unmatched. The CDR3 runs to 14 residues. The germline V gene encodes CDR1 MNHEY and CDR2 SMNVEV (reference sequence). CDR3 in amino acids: CASSSAGQGGKQYF. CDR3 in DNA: TGTGCCAGCAGTTCCGCAGGACAGGGGGGTAAGCAGTACTTC.

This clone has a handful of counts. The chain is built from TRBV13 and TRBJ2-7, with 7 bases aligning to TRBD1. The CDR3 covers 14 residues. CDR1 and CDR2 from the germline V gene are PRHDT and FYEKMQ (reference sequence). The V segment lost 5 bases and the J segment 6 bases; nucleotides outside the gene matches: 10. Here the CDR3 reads CASSRRQGSTEQYF. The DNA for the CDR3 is TGTGCCAGCAGCAGACGACAGGGATCGACCGAGCAGTACTTC.

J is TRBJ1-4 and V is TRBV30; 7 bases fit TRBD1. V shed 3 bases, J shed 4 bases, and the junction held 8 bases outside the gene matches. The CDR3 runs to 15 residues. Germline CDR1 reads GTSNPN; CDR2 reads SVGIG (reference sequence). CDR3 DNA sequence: TGTGCCTGGAGAGCCCGGACAGGAATTAATGAAAAACTGTTTTTT. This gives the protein CAWRARTGINEKLFF.

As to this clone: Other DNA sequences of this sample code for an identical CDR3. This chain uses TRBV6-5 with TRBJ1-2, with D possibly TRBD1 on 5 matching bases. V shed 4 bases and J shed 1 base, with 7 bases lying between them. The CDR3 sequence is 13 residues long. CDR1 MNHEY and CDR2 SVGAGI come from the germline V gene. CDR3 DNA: TGTGCCAGCAGTTTCGGGGGTAACTATGGCTACACCTTC. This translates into CASSFGGNYGYTF.

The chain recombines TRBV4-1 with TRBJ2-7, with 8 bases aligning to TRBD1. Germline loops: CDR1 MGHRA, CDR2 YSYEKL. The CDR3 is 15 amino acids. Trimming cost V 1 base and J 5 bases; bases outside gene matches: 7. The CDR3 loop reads CASSQAGTGRDEQYF. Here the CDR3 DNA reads TGCGCCAGCAGCCAAGCCGGGACAGGACGGGACGAGCAGTACTTC.

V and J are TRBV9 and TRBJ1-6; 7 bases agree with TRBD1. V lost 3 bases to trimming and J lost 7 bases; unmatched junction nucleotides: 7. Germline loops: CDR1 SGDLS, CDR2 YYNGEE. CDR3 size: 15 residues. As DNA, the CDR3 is TGTGCCAGCAGCGGCGGGACAGCCCTCAATTCACCCCTCCACTTT. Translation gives CASSGGTALNSPLHF. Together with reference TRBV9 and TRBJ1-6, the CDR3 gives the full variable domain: DSGVTQTPKHLITATGQRVTLRCSPRSGDLSVYWYQQSLDQGLQFLIQYYNGEERAKGNILERFSAQQFPDLHSELNLSSLELGDSALYFCASSGGTALNSPLHFGNGTRLTVT.

CDR3 DNA sequence: TGCAGCGCATTGGGGGGGGTTGTTACTGAAGCTTTCTTT. It specifies CSALGGVVTEAFF. The chain carries TRBV29-1 and TRBJ1-1; D is perhaps TRBD1 (5 bases). This CDR3 spans 13 amino acids. CDR1 is SQVTM, CDR2 ANQGSEA, per germline. The V end lost 7 bases, the J end lost 5 bases, and 17 bases lay between the germline ends.

CDR3 nucleotides: TGTGCCAGCAGCTCCTTAAATGAGCAGTTCTTC. Translation gives CASSSLNEQFF. The V and J genes are TRBV11-2 and TRBJ2-1; D ambiguous. V was pared by 4 bases and J by 7 bases, with 5 bases between. Germline values: CDR1 SGHAT, CDR2 FQNNGV. CDR3 length equals 11 residues.

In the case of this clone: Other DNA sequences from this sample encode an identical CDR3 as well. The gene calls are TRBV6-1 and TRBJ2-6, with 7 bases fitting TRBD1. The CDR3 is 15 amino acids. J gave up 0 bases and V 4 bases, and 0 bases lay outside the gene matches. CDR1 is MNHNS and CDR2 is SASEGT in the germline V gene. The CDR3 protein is CASSGTGSGANVLTF. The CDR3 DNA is TGTGCCAGCAGTGGGACAGGCTCTGGGGCCAACGTCCTGACTTTC.

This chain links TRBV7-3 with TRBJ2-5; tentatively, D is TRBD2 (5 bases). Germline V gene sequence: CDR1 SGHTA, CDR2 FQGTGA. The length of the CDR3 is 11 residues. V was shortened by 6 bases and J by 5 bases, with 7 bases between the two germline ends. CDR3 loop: CASSSGETQYF. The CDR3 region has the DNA TGTGCCAGCAGTTCGGGGGAGACCCAGTACTTC.

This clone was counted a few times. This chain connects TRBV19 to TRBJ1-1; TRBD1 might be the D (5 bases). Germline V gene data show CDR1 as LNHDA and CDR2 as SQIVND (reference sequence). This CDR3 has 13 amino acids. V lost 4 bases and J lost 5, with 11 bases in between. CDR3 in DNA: TGTGCCAGTAGTAAGGACACGAGAACTGAAGCTTTCTTT. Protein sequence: CASSKDTRTEAFF.

The CDR3 nucleotides are TGTGCCAGCAATAGGGCGGGCTCAGATACGCAGTATTTT. Amino acid sequence: CASNRAGSDTQYF. The chain links TRBV6-5 to TRBJ2-3, with TRBD2 as a possible D gene (5 bases). CDR3 length: 13 residues. Looked up from germline, CDR1 is MNHEY and CDR2 is SVGAGI. V shed 7 bases and J shed 4 bases, with 12 bases lying between them.

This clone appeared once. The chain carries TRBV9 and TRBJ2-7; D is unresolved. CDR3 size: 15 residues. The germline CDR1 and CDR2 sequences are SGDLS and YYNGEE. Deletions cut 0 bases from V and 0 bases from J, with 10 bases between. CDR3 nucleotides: TGTGCCAGCAGCGTAGATGTCTATAGCTCCTACGAGCAGTACTTC. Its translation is CASSVDVYSSYEQYF.

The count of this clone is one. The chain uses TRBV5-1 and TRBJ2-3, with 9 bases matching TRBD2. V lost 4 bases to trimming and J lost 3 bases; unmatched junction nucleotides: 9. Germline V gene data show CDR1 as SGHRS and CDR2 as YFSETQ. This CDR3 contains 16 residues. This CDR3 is CASSPRPLAGTDTQYF. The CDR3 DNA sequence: TGCGCCAGCAGCCCCCGTCCCCTAGCGGGGACAGATACGCAGTATTTT.

CDR3 sequence reads: CASSIRGNEKLFF. The CDR3 bases are TGTGCCAGCAGCATCCGGGGGAATGAAAAACTGTTTTTT. The J gene is TRBJ1-4, the V gene TRBV13; the D gene is possibly TRBD1 (5 bases). Looked up from germline, CDR1 is PRHDT and CDR2 is FYEKMQ (reference sequence). The CDR3 has 13 residues. With 5 bases removed from V and 5 bases from J, the gap between germline ends came to 9 bases. Drawing the rest from reference TRBV13 and TRBJ1-4, the complete variable domain is AAGVIQSPRHLIKEKRETATLKCYPIPRHDTVYWYQQGPGQDPQFLISFYEKMQSDKGSIPDRFSAQQFSDYHSELNMSSLELGDSALYFCASSIRGNEKLFFGSGTQLSVL.

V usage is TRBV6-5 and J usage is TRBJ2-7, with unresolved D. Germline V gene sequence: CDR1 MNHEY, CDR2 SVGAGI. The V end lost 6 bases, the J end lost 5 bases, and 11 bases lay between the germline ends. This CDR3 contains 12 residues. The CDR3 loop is CASRGTVHEQYF. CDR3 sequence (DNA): TGTGCCAGCAGGGGCACAGTCCACGAGCAGTACTTC.

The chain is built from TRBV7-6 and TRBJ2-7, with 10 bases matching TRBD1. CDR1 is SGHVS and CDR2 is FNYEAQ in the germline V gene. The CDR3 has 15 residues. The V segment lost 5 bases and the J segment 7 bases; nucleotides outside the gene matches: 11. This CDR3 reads CASSAGTGDMWEQYF. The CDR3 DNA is TGTGCCAGCAGCGCTGGGACAGGGGATATGTGGGAGCAGTACTTC.

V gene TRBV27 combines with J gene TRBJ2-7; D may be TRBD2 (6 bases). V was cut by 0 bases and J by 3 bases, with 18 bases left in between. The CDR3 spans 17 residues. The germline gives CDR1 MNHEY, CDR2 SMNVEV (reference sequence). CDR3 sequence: CASSLSVTGRGGYEQYF. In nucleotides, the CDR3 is TGTGCCAGCAGTTTATCAGTAACGGGGCGGGGCGGCTACGAGCAGTACTTC.

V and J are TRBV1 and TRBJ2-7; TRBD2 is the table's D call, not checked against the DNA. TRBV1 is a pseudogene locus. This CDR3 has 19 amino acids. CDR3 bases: TGCACCAGCATCCCTCTCATTAGCGGGGCCCAAACCACTGCCTACGAGCAGTACTTC. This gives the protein CTSIPLISGAQTTAYEQYF.

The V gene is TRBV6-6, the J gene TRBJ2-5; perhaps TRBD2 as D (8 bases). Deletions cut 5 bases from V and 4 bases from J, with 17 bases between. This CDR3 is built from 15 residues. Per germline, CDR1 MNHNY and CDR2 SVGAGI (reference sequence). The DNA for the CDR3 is TGTGCCAGCAGTGACCCGGGAGGGGGCCTAGAGACCCAGTACTTC. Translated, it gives CASSDPGGGLETQYF.

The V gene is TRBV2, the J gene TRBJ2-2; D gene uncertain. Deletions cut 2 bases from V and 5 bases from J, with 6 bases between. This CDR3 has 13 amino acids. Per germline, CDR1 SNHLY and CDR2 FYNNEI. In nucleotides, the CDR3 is TGTGCCAGCAGTGAAAGCCTGACCGGGGAGCTGTTTTTT. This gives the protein CASSESLTGELFF.